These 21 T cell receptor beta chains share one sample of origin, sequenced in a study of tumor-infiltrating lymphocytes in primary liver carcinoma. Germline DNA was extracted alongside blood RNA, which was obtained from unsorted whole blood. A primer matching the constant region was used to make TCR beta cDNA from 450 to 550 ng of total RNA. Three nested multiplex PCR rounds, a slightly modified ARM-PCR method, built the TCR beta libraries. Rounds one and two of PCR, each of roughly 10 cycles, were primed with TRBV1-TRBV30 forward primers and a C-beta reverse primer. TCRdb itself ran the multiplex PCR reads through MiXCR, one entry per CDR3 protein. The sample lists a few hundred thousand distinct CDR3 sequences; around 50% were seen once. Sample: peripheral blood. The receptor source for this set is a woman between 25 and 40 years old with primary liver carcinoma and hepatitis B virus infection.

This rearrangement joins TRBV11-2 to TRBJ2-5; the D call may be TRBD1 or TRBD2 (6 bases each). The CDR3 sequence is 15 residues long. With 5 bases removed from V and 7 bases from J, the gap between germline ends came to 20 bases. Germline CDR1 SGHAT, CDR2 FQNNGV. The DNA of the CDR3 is TGTGCCAGCAGCCTGGTAGGAGGGACACTGTCGACCCAGTACTTC. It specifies CASSLVGGTLSTQYF.

The DNA of the CDR3 is TGCGCCAGCAGCCACGACCAGACAAGTGAGACCCAGTACTTC. Translated: CASSHDQTSETQYF. The genes are TRBV4-1 and TRBJ2-5, with D unresolved. Germline CDR1 MGHRA, CDR2 YSYEKL. Trimming shortened V by 3 bases and J by 5 bases, and 13 bases separated the two germline ends. The CDR3 runs 14 residues.

In DNA form, the CDR3 reads TGTGGCGGCAGATCCGGGACAGGGGGCACCGGGGAGCTGTTTTTT. Amino acid sequence: CGGRSGTGGTGELFF. The rearrangement uses TRBV12-3 or TRBV12-4 and TRBJ2-2; 11 bases agree with TRBD1. CDR3 size: 15 residues.

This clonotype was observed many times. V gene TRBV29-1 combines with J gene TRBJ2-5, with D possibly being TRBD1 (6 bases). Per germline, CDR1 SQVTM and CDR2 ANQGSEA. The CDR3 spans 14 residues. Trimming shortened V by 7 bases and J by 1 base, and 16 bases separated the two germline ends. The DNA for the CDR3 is TGCAGCGCCGCCAGGGGATCTGCCCAAGAGACCCAGTACTTC. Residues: CSAARGSAQETQYF.

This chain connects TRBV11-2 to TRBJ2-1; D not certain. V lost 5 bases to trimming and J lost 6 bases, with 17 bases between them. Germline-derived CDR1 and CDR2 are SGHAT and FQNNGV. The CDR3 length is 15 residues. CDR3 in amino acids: CASSPSHVSSNEQFF. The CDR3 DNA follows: TGTGCCAGCAGCCCCTCTCATGTTTCGAGCAATGAGCAGTTCTTC.

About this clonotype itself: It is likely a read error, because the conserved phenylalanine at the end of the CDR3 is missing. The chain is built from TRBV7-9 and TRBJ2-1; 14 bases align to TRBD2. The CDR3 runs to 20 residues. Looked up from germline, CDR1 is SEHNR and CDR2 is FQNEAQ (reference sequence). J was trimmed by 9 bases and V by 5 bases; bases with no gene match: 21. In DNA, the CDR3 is TGTGCCAGCAGCGCAGCGGGGACTAGCGGGAGTACGGTTTTCACCAGTGAGCAGTTCTTA. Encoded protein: CASSAAGTSGSTVFTSEQFL.

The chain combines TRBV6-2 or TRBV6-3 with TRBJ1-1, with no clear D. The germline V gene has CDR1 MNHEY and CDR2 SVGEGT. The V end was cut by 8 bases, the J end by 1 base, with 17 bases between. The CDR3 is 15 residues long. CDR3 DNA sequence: TGTGCCAGCTTACGGGGTGGGAGCAGGAACACTGAAGCTTTCTTT. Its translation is CASLRGGSRNTEAFF.

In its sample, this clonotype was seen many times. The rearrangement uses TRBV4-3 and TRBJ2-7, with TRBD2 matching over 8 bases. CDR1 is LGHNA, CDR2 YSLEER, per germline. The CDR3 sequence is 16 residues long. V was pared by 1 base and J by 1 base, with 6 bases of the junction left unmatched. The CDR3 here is CASSQASGGTSYEQYF. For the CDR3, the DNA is TGCGCCAGCAGCCAAGCCAGCGGGGGTACTTCCTACGAGCAGTACTTC.

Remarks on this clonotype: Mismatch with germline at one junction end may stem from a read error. The CDR3, as DNA: TGTGCCAGCAGCTTTTTACAGGGGACTCGGAGTGAGCACTCCTTC. As protein: CASSFLQGTRSEHSF. The genes are TRBV7-9 and TRBJ2-1; weak D call: TRBD1 (7 bases). Germline assignment: CDR1 SEHNR and CDR2 FQNEAQ (reference sequence). This CDR3 is 15 amino acids long.

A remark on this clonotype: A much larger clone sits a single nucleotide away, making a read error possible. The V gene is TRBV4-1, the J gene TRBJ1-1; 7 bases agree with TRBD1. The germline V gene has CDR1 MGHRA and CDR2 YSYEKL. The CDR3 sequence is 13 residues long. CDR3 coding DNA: TGCGCCAGCAGCCTCAGGGGGAACACTGAAGCTTCCTTT. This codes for CASSLRGNTEASF.

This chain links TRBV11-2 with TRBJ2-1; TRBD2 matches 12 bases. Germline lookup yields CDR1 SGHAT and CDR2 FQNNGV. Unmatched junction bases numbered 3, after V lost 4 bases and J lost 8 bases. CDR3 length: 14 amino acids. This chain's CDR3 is CASSSRLAGDEQFF. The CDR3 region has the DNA TGTGCCAGCAGCTCTCGACTAGCGGGGGATGAGCAGTTCTTC.

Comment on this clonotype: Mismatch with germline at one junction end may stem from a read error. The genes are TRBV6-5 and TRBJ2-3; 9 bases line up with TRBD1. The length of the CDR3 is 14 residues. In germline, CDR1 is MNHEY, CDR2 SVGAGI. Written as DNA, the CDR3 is TGTGCCACCAAGGGACAGGGTAACACTGATACGCTGTATTTT. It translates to CATKGQGNTDTLYF.

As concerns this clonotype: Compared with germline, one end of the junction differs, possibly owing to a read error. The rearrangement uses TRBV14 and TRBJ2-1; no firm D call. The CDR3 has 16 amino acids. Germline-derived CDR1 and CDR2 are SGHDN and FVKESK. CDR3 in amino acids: CASSQELSPHYNEQSF. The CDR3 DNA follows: TGTGCCAGCAGCCAAGAATTGTCACCGCACTACAATGAGCAGTCCTTC.

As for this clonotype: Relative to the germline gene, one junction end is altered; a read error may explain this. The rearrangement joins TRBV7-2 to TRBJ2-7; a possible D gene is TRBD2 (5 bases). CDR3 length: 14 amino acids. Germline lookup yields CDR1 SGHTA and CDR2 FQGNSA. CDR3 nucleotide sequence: TGTGCCAGCAGCGAGCGGACCTCACCCTACGAACAGTACTTC. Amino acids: CASSERTSPYEQYF.

The chain's CDR3 is CASSDSGYEQYF. The CDR3 DNA reads as TGTGCCAGCAGCGATTCAGGCTACGAGCAGTACTTC. The V and J genes are TRBV7-9 and TRBJ2-7; D ambiguous. There are 12 residues in the CDR3. Trimming removed 5 bases from V and 3 bases from J, with 8 bases in between. Per the germline V gene, CDR1 is SEHNR and CDR2 is FQNEAQ (reference sequence). The whole variable domain, remainder taken from reference TRBV7-9 and TRBJ2-7, is DTGVSQNPRHKITKRGQNVTFRCDPISEHNRLYWYRQTLGQGPEFLTYFQNEAQLEKSRLLSDRFSAERPKGSFSTLEIQRTEQGDSAMYLCASSDSGYEQYFGPGTRLTVT.

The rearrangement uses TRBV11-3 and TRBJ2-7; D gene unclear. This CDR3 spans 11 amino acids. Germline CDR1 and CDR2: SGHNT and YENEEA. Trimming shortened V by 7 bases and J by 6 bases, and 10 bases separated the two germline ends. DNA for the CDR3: TGTGCCAGCATCTCTTCCATCGAGCAGTACTTC. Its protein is CASISSIEQYF.

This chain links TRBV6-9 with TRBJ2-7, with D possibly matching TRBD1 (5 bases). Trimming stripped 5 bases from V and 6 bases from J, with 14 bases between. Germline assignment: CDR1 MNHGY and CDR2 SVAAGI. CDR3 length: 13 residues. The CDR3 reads CASSQIQAPEQYF. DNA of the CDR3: TGTGCCAGCAGTCAAATACAGGCTCCCGAGCAGTACTTC.

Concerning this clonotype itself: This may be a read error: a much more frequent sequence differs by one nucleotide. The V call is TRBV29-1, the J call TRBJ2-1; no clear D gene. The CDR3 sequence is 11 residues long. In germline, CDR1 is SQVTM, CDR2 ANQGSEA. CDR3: CRVVGSNEQFF. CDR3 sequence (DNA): TGCAGGGTTGTGGGCTCCAATGAGCAGTTCTTC.

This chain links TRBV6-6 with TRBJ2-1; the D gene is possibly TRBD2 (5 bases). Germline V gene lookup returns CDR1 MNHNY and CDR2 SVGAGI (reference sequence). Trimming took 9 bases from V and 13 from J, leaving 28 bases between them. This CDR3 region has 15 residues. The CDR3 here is CASSGGEQLSLRQFF. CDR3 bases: TGTGCCAGTTCTGGTGGGGAGCAATTGTCCTTACGCCAGTTCTTC.

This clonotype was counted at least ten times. The CDR3: CASSEEWGGRVTQYF. In DNA form, the CDR3 reads TGTGCCAGCAGTGAAGAGTGGGGAGGACGAGTTACGCAGTATTTT. V gene TRBV6-1 combines with J gene TRBJ2-3; possible D gene TRBD2, 6 bases. The CDR3 runs to 15 residues. The V gene lost 1 base and the J gene lost 8 bases, with 16 bases spanning the gap. Germline V gene lookup returns CDR1 MNHNS and CDR2 SASEGT.

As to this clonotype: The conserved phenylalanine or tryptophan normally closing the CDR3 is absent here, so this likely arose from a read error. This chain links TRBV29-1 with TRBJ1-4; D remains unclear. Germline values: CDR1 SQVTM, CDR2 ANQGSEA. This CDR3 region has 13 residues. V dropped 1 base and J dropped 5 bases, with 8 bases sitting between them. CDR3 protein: CSVEGTGNEKLFS. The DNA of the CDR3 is TGCAGCGTTGAAGGGACGGGAAATGAAAAACTGTTTTCT.